The 21 T cell receptor beta chains given below trace back to one sample, sequenced in a study of cytomegalovirus exposure and HLA in healthy donors. Vbeta (60) and Jbeta (13) primers were used in the PCR. Clones were sequenced by immunoSEQ multiplex PCR, and TCRdb holds only the in-frame ones, with some missing. The repertoire holds around 110,000 clones, with about 10% as singletons. The sample taken for sequencing was PBMCs. These receptor sequences come from a man younger than 45 in good health and CMV-seronegative.

The V and J genes are TRBV4-3 and TRBJ2-3; no firm D call. V was trimmed by 1 base and J by 0 bases, leaving 11 bases between them. The CDR3 extends over 16 amino acids. CDR1 is LGHNA and CDR2 is YSLEER in the germline V gene. CDR3 bases: TGCGCCAGCAGCCAAGCTCACGTACAAAGCACAGATACGCAGTATTTT. Protein: CASSQAHVQSTDTQYF.

The gene calls are TRBV19 and TRBJ2-2, with 7 nucleotides matching TRBD2. There are 14 residues in the CDR3. Germline V CDR1 and CDR2: LNHDA, SQIVND (reference sequence). V shed 3 bases, J shed 3 bases, and the junction held 1 base outside the gene matches. The CDR3 is CASSMGGDTGELFF. The CDR3 nucleotides read TGTGCCAGTAGTATGGGGGGGGACACCGGGGAGCTGTTTTTT.

This clone has just a few counts. V is TRBV2 and J is TRBJ2-7, with D maybe TRBD2 (5 bases). The CDR3 is made up of 15 amino acids. In germline, CDR1 is SNHLY, CDR2 FYNNEI. The V end was cut by 1 base, the J end by 0 bases, with 10 bases between. In DNA, the CDR3 is TGTGCCAGCAGTGAAGAACTAGTTTCCTCCTACGAGCAGTACTTC. This sequence encodes CASSEELVSSYEQYF.

The chain employs TRBV19 and TRBJ2-1; possibly TRBD2 for D (5 bases). CDR3 length equals 13 residues. V lost 5 bases and J lost 9, with 14 bases in between. Germline assignment: CDR1 LNHDA and CDR2 SQIVND (reference sequence). The CDR3: CASSALAIFEQFF. The DNA for the CDR3 is TGTGCCAGTAGTGCCCTAGCAATTTTTGAGCAGTTCTTC.

This clone occurred a few times. V is TRBV6-1 and J is TRBJ2-7, with D possibly being TRBD1 (5 bases). V gave up 11 bases and J gave up 3 bases, with 17 bases separating them. The CDR3 sequence is 13 residues long. Germline CDR1 is MNHNS and CDR2 is SASEGT. The CDR3 coding sequence is TGTGCCGCTTCGGCAGGGAAAGTCTACGAGCAGTACTTC. It translates to CAASAGKVYEQYF.

The gene calls are TRBV19 and TRBJ1-2; 10 bases align to TRBD1. Unmatched junction bases numbered 9, after V lost 3 bases and J lost 2 bases. The CDR3 sequence is 17 residues long. CDR1 and CDR2 from the germline V gene are LNHDA and SQIVND (reference sequence). The CDR3 DNA is TGTGCCAGTAGTATTGGGATCCGGGACAGGGGAAACTATGGCTACACCTTC. Residues: CASSIGIRDRGNYGYTF.

This clone has a handful of counts. This chain uses TRBV25-1 with TRBJ2-1, with D possibly being TRBD2 (6 bases). Germline V gene data show CDR1 as MGHDK and CDR2 as SYGVNS. V shed 8 bases and J shed 7 bases, with 24 bases lying between them. The CDR3 is 16 amino acids. DNA for the CDR3: TGTGCCAGCCGAGGACGGCGCGGGATCGGTATTAATGAGCAGTTCTTC. Its protein is CASRGRRGIGINEQFF.

The J gene is TRBJ1-5, the V gene TRBV29-1; 9 bases map to TRBD1. The V gene's germline CDR1 is SQVTM and CDR2 ANQGSEA. Unmatched junction bases numbered 7, after V lost 6 bases and J lost 4 bases. This CDR3 has 14 amino acids. The CDR3 DNA reads as TGCAGCGTCGCCCTTGGGACAGGGAATCAGCCCCAGCATTTT. Protein: CSVALGTGNQPQHF. Looking up the rest from reference TRBV29-1 and TRBJ1-5 gives the full variable domain: SAVISQKPSRDICQRGTSLTIQCQVDSQVTMMFWYRQQPGQSLTLIATANQGSEATYESGFVIDKFPISRPNLTFSTLTVSNMSPEDSSIYLCSVALGTGNQPQHFGDGTRLSIL.

V is TRBV4-3 and J is TRBJ2-3; no clear D gene. The CDR3 loop spans 12 amino acids. Trimming took 0 bases from V and 7 from J, leaving 5 bases between them. Germline V gene data show CDR1 as LGHNA and CDR2 as YSLEER. The CDR3 nucleotides are TGCGCCAGCAGCCAAGATATCCATACGCAGTATTTT. It encodes CASSQDIHTQYF.

This rearrangement joins TRBV19 to TRBJ1-5, with D possibly being TRBD1 (6 bases). V lost 5 bases to trimming and J lost 5 bases, with 25 bases between them. The CDR3 extends over 18 amino acids. From germline, CDR1 is LNHDA and CDR2 SQIVND (reference sequence). Here the CDR3 reads CASSSGRLGAAEYQPQHF. In DNA, the CDR3 is TGTGCCAGTAGTTCTGGTCGGCTGGGGGCGGCGGAGTATCAGCCCCAGCATTTT. Looking up the rest from reference TRBV19 and TRBJ1-5 gives the full variable domain: DGGITQSPKYLFRKEGQNVTLSCEQNLNHDAMYWYRQDPGQGLRLIYYSQIVNDFQKGDIAEGYSVSREKKESFPLTVTSAQKNPTAFYLCASSSGRLGAAEYQPQHFGDGTRLSIL.

The chain is built from TRBV4-3 and TRBJ2-1; no clear D gene. The CDR3 totals 13 residues. The germline V and J ends were trimmed by 1 base and 6 bases, with 7 bases remaining between them. From germline, CDR1 is LGHNA and CDR2 YSLEER. The CDR3 loop reads CASSQAQANEQFF. CDR3 nucleotide sequence: TGCGCCAGCAGCCAAGCCCAAGCCAATGAGCAGTTCTTC.

There are a few counts of this clone. The V and J genes are TRBV6-5 and TRBJ2-7, with 10 bases fitting TRBD1. The CDR3 extends over 13 amino acids. V shed 6 bases, J shed 7 bases, and the junction held 6 bases outside the gene matches. Germline CDR1 and CDR2: MNHEY and SVGAGI. The CDR3 loop is CASRTGTGAEQYF. The CDR3, as DNA: TGTGCCAGCAGGACCGGGACAGGGGCTGAGCAGTACTTC.

In this sample, this clone turned up a few times. V is TRBV19 and J is TRBJ1-1; D is possibly TRBD1 (6 bases). Germline V gene sequence: CDR1 LNHDA, CDR2 SQIVND (reference sequence). The V end was cut by 6 bases, the J end by 8 bases, with 16 bases between. The CDR3 runs to 13 residues. In DNA, the CDR3 is TGTGCCAGTAGGGATACAGGGCAGCGGGAAGCTTTCTTT. Amino acids: CASRDTGQREAFF.

This clone was seen only a few times. The chain couples TRBV5-1 to TRBJ1-2; D may be TRBD1 (5 bases). The CDR3 spans 13 residues. The V gene lost 4 bases and the J gene lost 5 bases, with 12 bases spanning the gap. Per germline, CDR1 SGHRS and CDR2 YFSETQ. CDR3 sequence reads: CASSHDSSYGYTF. The CDR3 nucleotides are TGCGCCAGCAGCCACGACAGCTCGTATGGCTACACCTTC. The full variable domain, with the rest looked up from reference TRBV5-1 and TRBJ1-2, is KAGVTQTPRYLIKTRGQQVTLSCSPISGHRSVSWYQQTPGQGLQFLFEYFSETQRNKGNFPGRFSGRQFSNSRSEMNVSTLELGDSALYLCASSHDSSYGYTFGSGTRLTVV.

This clone turned up a few times. This chain connects TRBV5-1 to TRBJ2-7; 9 bases agree with TRBD2. CDR3 length equals 19 residues. V was pared by 4 bases and J by 3 bases, with 20 bases of the junction left unmatched. The germline gives CDR1 SGHRS, CDR2 YFSETQ. Written as DNA, the CDR3 is TGCGCCAGCAGCGATGGTAGTGGAGCTTGGCTAGCGGGGCTCTACGAGCAGTACTTC. Encoded protein: CASSDGSGAWLAGLYEQYF.

Regarding this clone: The likely explanation is a read error, given a far larger clone one base away. The CDR3 DNA follows: TGTTCCTGGAGTGCAGGGCCTGGCTCCTACGAGCAGTACTTC. Encoded protein: CSWSAGPGSYEQYF. The chain couples TRBV30 to TRBJ2-7, with D perhaps matching TRBD1 (5 bases). CDR3 size: 14 residues. Germline V gene data show CDR1 as GTSNPN and CDR2 as SVGIG (reference sequence).

This chain connects TRBV10-3 to TRBJ2-5; tentative D call: TRBD1 (6 bases). CDR3 length: 14 residues. The germline V and J ends were trimmed by 6 bases and 4 bases, with 15 bases remaining between them. The germline CDR1 and CDR2 sequences are ENHRY and SYGVKD. In nucleotides, the CDR3 is TGTGCCATCAGGACGGACAGTGACCGAGAGACCCAGTACTTC. Translated: CAIRTDSDRETQYF.

This clone was counted a few times. The CDR3 nucleotides read TGTGCCAGCAGCTTGTTGCGGAATGAGCAGTTCTTC. Translated: CASSLLRNEQFF. The chain joins TRBV5-5 to TRBJ2-1; no clear D gene. Between the trimmed V and J ends, which lost 1 base and 7 bases, there was a span of 6 bases. The CDR3 has 12 residues. CDR1 and CDR2 from the germline V gene are SGHKS and YYEKEE (reference sequence). Combining the CDR3 with reference TRBV5-5 and TRBJ2-1 gives the whole variable domain DAGVTQSPTHLIKTRGQQVTLRCSPISGHKSVSWYQQVLGQGPQFIFQYYEKEERGRGNFPDRFSARQFPNYSSELNVNALLLGDSALYLCASSLLRNEQFFGPGTRLTVL.

This clone was picked up a small number of times. The genes are TRBV6-5 and TRBJ1-1, with 8 bases identical to TRBD1. This CDR3 has 15 amino acids. The ends lost 8 bases at V and 0 bases at J; junction bases unmatched: 8. Germline V lookup: CDR1 MNHEY, CDR2 SVGAGI. The CDR3 bases are TGTGCCAGCTGGACAGGGTCTTTAGTGAACACTGAAGCTTTCTTT. It codes for CASWTGSLVNTEAFF.

The chain couples TRBV19 to TRBJ2-5; 12 nucleotides match TRBD1. Losses at the gene ends were 5 bases for V and 4 bases for J; bases not matched to a gene: 11. Germline assignment: CDR1 LNHDA and CDR2 SQIVND (reference sequence). The length of the CDR3 is 17 residues. For the CDR3, the DNA is TGTGCCAGTAGTTGGGACAGGGGGCCCCAGGGAAGAGAGACCCAGTACTTC. Translating gives CASSWDRGPQGRETQYF.

This clone has just a few counts. V is TRBV18 and J is TRBJ1-5, with a weak D call TRBD1 (5 bases). Trimming stripped 3 bases from V and 7 bases from J, with 13 bases between. The CDR3 is made up of 14 amino acids. Germline CDR1 is KGHSH and CDR2 is LQKENI. DNA of the CDR3: TGTGCCAGCTCACCGGGGAAGGAGGGGCAGCCCCAGCATTTT. Translating gives CASSPGKEGQPQHF.